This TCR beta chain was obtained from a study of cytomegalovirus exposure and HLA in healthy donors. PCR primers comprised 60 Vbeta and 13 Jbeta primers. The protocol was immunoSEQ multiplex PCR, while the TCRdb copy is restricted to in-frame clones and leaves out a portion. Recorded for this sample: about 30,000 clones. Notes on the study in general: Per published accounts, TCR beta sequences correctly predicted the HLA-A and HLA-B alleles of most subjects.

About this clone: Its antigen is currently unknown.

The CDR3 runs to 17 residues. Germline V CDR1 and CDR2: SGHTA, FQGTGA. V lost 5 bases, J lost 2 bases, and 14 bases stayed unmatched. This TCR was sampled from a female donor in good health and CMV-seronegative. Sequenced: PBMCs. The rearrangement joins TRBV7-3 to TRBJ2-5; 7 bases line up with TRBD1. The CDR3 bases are TGTGCCAGCAGCCCAGGCTACAGGGGAGAAAGTCAAGAGACCCAGTACTTC. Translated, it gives CASSPGYRGESQETQYF.